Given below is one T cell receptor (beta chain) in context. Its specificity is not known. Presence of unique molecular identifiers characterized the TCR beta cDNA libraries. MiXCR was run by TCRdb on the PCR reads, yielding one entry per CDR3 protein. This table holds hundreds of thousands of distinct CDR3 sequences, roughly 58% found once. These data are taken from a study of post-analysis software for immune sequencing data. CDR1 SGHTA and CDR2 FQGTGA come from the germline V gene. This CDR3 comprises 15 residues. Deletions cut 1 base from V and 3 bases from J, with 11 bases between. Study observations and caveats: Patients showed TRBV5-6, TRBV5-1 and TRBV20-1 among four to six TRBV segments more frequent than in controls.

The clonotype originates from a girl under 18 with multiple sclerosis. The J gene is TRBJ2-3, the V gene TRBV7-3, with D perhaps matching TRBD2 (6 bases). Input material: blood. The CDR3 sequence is CASSLNRDSTDTQYF. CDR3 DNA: TGTGCCAGCAGCTTAAACCGGGACTCTACAGATACGCAGTATTTT.